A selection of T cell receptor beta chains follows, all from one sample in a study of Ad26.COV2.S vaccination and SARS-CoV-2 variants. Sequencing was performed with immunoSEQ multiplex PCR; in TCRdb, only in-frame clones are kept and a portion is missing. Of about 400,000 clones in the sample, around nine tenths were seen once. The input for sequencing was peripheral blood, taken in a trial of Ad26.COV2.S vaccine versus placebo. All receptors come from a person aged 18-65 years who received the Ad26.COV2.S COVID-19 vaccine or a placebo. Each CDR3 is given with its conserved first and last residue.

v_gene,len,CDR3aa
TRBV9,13,CASSGANTGELFF
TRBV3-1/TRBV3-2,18,CASSLSGQGGSLMKKLFF
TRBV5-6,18,CASSLEGAPKVMNTEAFF
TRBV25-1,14,CASSDPAAHTEAFF
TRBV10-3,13,CATGTGATGELFF
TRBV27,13,CASSSLPPDTQYF
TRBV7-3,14,CASTVAGNYNEQFF
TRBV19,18,CASSPGTSGRGSYNEQFF
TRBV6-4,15,CASAPGGSSYNEQFF
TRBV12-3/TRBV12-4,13,CASSSGGLGPQHF
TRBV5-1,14,CASSPGQGENEQFF
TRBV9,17,CASSVENWDRDDYGYTF
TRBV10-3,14,CAITDDSPTDTQYF
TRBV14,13,CASSQSGSGGYTF
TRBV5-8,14,CASSRDRATTEAFF
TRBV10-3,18,CAISGQGSGTTSYNEQFF
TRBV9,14,CASSVEVKNTEAFF
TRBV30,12,CAWSVSTDTQYF
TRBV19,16,CASSPGGQQSNQPQHF
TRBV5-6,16,CASSLTLGEGVTEAFF
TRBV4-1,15,CASSQEDRDVETQYF
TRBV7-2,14,CASSLGGGNNEQFF
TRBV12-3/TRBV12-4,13,CASSASGSKTQYF
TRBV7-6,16,CASSPRQTLNTGELFF
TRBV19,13,CASSISNYNEQFF
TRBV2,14,CASSDTGGPYEQYF
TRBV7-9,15,CASSSGGSDTGELFF
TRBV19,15,CASSLLGADGNTIYF
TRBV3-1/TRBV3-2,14,CASSQEGAGNTIYF
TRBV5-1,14,CASSLGTSGETQYF
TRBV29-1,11,CSVEISVEQFF
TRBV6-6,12,CASSNRPDEQFF
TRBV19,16,CASSIDSQAAHYGYTF
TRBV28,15,CASSPPRTGANVLTF
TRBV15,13,CATSGSFQETQYF
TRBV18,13,CASSLHRADTQYF
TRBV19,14,CASSQGTGRHPQYF
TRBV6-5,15,CASRVTSGGIYEQYF
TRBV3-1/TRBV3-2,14,CASSLYTGPYEQYF